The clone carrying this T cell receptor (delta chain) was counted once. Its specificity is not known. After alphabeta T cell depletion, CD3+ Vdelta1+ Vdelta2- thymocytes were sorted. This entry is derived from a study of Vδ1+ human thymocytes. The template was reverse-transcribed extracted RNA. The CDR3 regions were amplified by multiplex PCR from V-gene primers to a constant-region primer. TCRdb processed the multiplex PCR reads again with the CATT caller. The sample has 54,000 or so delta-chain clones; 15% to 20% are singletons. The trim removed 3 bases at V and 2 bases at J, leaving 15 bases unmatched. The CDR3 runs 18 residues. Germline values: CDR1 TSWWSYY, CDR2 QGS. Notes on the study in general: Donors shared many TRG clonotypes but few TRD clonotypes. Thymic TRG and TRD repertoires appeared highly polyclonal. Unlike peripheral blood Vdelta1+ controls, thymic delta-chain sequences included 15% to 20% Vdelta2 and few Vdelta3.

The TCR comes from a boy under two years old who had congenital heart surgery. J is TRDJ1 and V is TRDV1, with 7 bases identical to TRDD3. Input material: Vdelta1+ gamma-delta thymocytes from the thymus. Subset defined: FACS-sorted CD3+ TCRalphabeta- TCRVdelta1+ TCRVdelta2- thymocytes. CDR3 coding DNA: TGTGCTCTTGGGGACTACAACTGGGAGGGATACAGGACCGATAAACTCATCTTT. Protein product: CALGDYNWEGYRTDKLIF.